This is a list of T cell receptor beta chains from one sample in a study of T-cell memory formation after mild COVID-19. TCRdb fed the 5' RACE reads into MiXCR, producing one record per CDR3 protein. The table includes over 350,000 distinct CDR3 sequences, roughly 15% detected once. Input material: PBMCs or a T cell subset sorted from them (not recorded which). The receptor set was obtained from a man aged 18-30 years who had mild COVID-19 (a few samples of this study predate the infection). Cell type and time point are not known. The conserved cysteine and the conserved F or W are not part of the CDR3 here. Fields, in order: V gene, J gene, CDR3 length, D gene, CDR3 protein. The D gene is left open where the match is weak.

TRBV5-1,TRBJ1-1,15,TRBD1,ASSSQGQGLMNTEAF
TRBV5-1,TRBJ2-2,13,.,ASSLGGPPPGELF
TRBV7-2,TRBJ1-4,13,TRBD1,ASSLEAGGIGKLF
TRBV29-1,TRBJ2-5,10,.,SVEDSQETQY
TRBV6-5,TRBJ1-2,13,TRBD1,ASSVGTGGAYGYT
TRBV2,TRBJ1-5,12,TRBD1,ASSPDREYQPQH
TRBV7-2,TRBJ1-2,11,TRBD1,ASSQTGDGGYT
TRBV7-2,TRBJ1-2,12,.,ASSLGNMNYGYT
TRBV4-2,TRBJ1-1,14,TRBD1,ASSQEQGQGATEAF
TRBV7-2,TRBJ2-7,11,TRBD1,ASSLGTGTEQY
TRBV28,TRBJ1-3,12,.,ASSTARSGNTIY
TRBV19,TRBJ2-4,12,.,ASRSRLKENIQY
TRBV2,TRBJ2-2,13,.,ASSKATDLAGELF
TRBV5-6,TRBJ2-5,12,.,ASSPGYGRETQY
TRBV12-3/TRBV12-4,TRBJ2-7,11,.,ASSRQRLGQFS
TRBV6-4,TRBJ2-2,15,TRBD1,ASSDSSGGANTGELF
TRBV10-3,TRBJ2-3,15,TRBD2,AIKGGLAGANTDTQY
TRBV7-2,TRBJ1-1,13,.,ASSLGHRGSTEAF
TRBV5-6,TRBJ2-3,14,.,ASFLPGVGSTDTQY
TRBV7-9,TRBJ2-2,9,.,ASSYTGELF
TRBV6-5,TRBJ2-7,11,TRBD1,ASSYSDRGEQY
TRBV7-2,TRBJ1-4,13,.,ASSTKGWGNEKLF
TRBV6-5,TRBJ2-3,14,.,ASSYAFRGHTDTQY
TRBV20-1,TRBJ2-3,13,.,SAGRRGGIGDTQY
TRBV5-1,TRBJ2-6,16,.,ASSTTLGSYSGANVLT
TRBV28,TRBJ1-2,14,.,ASTSLGDGQSYGYT
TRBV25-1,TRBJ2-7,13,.,ASSEYGGISYEQY
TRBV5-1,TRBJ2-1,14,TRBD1,ASSWDRASSYNEQF
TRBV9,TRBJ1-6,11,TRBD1,ATSGTGNSPLH
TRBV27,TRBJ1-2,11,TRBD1,ASRSTGGYGYT
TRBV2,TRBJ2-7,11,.,ASSAQATYEQY
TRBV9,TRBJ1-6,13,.,ASSVEGKRDSPLH
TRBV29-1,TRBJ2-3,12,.,SVATRGTTDTQY
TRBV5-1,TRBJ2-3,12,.,ASKTAISTDTQY
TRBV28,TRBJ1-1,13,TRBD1,ASNPTGMANTEAF
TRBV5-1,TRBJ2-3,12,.,ASSLEGRPDTQY
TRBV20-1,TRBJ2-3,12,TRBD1,SASDRGSTDTQY
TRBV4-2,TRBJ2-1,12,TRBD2,ASSPRTRTNEQF
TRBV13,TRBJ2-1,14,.,ASSSPGRNLRNEQF
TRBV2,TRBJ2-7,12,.,ASSNRQDSYEQY
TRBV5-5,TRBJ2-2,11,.,ASTTGFTGELF
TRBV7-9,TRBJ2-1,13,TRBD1,ASSLQRTGGNEQF
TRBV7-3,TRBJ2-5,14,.,ASSLGGVGLQETQY
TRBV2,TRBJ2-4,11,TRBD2,ASTSGEGEILM
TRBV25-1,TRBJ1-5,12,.,ASSSGEGDQPQH
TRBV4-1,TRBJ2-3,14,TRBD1,ASSPFARGSTDTQY
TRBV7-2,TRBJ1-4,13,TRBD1,ASSPRQGTFEKLF
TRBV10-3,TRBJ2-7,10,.,AIRDKAGEQY
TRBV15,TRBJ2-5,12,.,ATSRDPGRETQY
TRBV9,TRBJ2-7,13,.,ASSRQSAGGYEQY
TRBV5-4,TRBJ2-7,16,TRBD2,ASSPPGTSGGLSYEQY
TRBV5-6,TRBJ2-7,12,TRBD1,ASSLTGVSYEQY
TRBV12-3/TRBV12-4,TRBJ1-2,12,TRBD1,ASSRGQESYGYT
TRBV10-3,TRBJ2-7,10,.,AITDLSYEQY
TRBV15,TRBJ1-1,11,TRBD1,ATSGTGGTEAF
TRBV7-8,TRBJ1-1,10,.,AVGRRNTEAF